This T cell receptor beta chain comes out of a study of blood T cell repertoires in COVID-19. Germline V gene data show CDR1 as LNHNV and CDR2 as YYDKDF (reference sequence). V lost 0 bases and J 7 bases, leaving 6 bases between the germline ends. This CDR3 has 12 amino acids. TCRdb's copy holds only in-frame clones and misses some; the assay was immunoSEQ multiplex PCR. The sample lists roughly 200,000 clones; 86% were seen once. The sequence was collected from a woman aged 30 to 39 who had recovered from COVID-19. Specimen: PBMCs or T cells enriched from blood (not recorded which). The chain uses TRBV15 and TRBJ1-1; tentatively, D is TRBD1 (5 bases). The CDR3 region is CATSRDQGEAFF. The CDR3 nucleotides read TGTGCCACCAGCAGAGATCAGGGTGAAGCTTTCTTT.